Reported below is one T cell receptor beta chain. The sample belongs to a study of PD-L1 blockade in urothelial cancer. CDR1 and CDR2 from the germline V gene are SGDLS and YYNGEE. The CDR3 has 15 residues. The ends were cut back, 0 bases at V and 2 bases at J, with 11 bases in the middle. Some clones are missing from TCRdb's copy, which holds only in-frame ones; the method was immunoSEQ multiplex PCR. The sample has around 69,000 clones; around 93% are singletons. The time point is: peripheral blood 6 weeks after treatment start. Specimen: PBMCs, collected around atezolizumab (anti-PD-L1) treatment. The chain is built from TRBV9 and TRBJ1-1; no clear D. This receptor was obtained from a woman of 80 years or more with urothelial cancer. The DNA of the CDR3 is TGTGCCAGCAGCGTAGGTTGGCGGAGCAACACTGAAGCTTTCTTT. This encodes CASSVGWRSNTEAFF.